The source of this TCR beta chain is a study of cytotoxic CD8 clonotypes in ibrutinib-treated CLL. Study-wide context: It was after a median approximately eleven months of treatment, range 6 to 36, that response samples were taken. The samples contained over 250,000 productive templates on average. They also contained an average of approximately 97,000 productive rearrangements.

This clone came up once. No antigen is known for it. Whole-study findings and limits: Public clonotypes proved infrequent, and on treatment they shrank or remained steady. Clonality showed a rise at ibrutinib response that reversed toward baseline at progression.

This table comes from immunoSEQ multiplex PCR, and its TCRdb copy is limited to in-frame clones, with some not included. The table includes approximately 15,000 clones, over 60% detected once. This specimen was PBMCs, taken before ibrutinib treatment. This receptor was taken from a human donor with chronic lymphocytic leukemia.

The CDR3, as DNA: TGTGCCAGCAGCCAAGAGCCAGCAGGGAACACAGATACGCAGTATTTT. Protein: CASSQEPAGNTDTQYF. The rearrangement links TRBV4-2 to TRBJ2-3; possibly TRBD1 for D (5 bases). V was shortened by 0 bases and J by 2 bases, with 12 bases between the two germline ends. CDR1 and CDR2 (germline): LGHNA, YNFKEQ. The CDR3 runs 16 residues.